The T cell receptor (beta chain) under discussion was sequenced for a study of PD-1 blockade in classical Hodgkin lymphoma. As for the study in general: Patients were infused with nivolumab 3 mg/kg every 2 weeks. Study conclusions and caveats: Healthy donors reportedly exceeded newly diagnosed patients in baseline TCR diversity. Whatever underlies the repertoire differences (possibly disease activity or prior therapy) remains undefined.

TCRdb's table, derived via immunoSEQ multiplex PCR, lists solely in-frame clones and lacks some. This repertoire shows approximately 46,000 clones, approximately 70% found once; its top ten account for approximately 11%. There was relapse after autologous stem cell transplantation in every patient, and there was variation in brentuximab vedotin exposure. Each best response was a complete response, a partial response or progressive disease. The V gene lost 6 bases and the J gene lost 10 bases, with 16 bases spanning the gap. The CDR3 spans 13 residues. In germline, CDR1 is SGHTA, CDR2 FQGTGA. For this clone: Antigen unknown.

The rearrangement joins TRBV7-3 to TRBJ2-1; D unresolved. The receptor comes from a human donor with classical Hodgkin lymphoma. The sequenced sample was peripheral blood mononuclear cells (PBMCs), obtained at baseline. The CDR3 sequence: CASSLGLVGEQFF. The DNA for the CDR3 is TGTGCCAGCAGTCTAGGGTTGGTTGGGGAGCAGTTCTTC.